One and the same sample provided the 3 T cell receptor beta chains below, sequenced in a study of response to subunit inactivated influenza vaccine. Each CDR3 protein is one row after TCRdb ran MiXCR on the RT-PCR reads. The sample lists 800,000 to 1,000,000 distinct CDR3 sequences, 21% occurring once. The sequencing here drew on PBMCs from blood, taken 5 to 6 days after vaccination. These receptor sequences come from a man aged 50 to 59 who received an inactivated influenza vaccine.

The sample holds a few counts of this clonotype. CDR3 DNA: TGTGCCACCAGTGATCCGGGACTTCCGAACACCGGGGAGCTGTTTTTT. It encodes CATSDPGLPNTGELFF. This chain connects TRBV24-1 to TRBJ2-2, with D maybe TRBD2 (6 bases). Per the germline V gene, CDR1 is KGHDR and CDR2 is SFDVKD. V was trimmed by 3 bases and J by 0 bases, leaving 10 bases between them. The CDR3 runs to 16 residues.

This clonotype appeared once. The chain is built from TRBV27 and TRBJ1-2; possible D gene TRBD1, 6 bases. Trimming cost V 6 bases and J 5 bases, with 19 bases left between them. Germline loops: CDR1 MNHEY, CDR2 SMNVEV (reference sequence). This CDR3 has 15 amino acids. In DNA, the CDR3 is TGTGCCAGCAGGCGGGACGGGGGGCGTCAATATGGCTACACCTTC. This codes for CASRRDGGRQYGYTF.

The chain links TRBV6-2 or TRBV6-3 to TRBJ1-2; D remains unclear. Germline CDR1 MNHEY, CDR2 SVGEGT. The CDR3 is made up of 15 amino acids. Between the trimmed V and J ends, which lost 3 bases and 4 bases, there was a span of 15 bases. The CDR3 region has the DNA TGTGCCAGCAGTTATCACCTCGAACCGGTCTATGGCTACACCTTC. It is translated as CASSYHLEPVYGYTF.